These T cell receptor beta chains were read from a single sample in a study of blood T cell repertoires in COVID-19. The method was immunoSEQ multiplex PCR; TCRdb's version includes in-frame clones alone and lacks a portion of them. This sample yields roughly 150,000 clones, of which about four fifths are seen a single time; approximately 2% belongs to the top ten. The sample was peripheral blood. These receptors came from a woman at least 80 years old with acute or convalescent COVID-19. CDR3s include the opening cysteine and the closing phenylalanine or tryptophan. A D gene is named only where the DNA matches it firmly. Size is omitted from some rows. Given values are once, few, many or a class for expanded clones.

D: NA; J: TRBJ1-1; size: NA; V: TRBV27; CDR3: CASSIYRNTEAFF; DNA: TGTGCCAGCAGTATTTACAGGAACACTGAAGCTTTCTTT
D: NA; J: TRBJ2-2; size: NA; V: TRBV28; CDR3: CASSFSARTNRGELFF; DNA: TGTGCCAGCAGTTTCTCCGCCCGGACAAATAGGGGGGAGCTGTTTTTT
D: NA; J: TRBJ2-3; size: once; V: TRBV29-1; CDR3: CSGTVAPPTDTQYF; DNA: TGCAGCGGGACAGTCGCTCCTCCAACAGATACGCAGTATTTT
D: NA; J: TRBJ2-4; size: NA; V: TRBV7-2; CDR3: CASSRDTAKNIQYF; DNA: TGTGCCAGCAGCCGGGACACAGCCAAAAACATTCAGTACTTC
D: TRBD1; J: TRBJ1-4; size: NA; V: TRBV9; CDR3: CASSEGAIREKLFF; DNA: TGTGCCAGCAGCGAGGGGGCAATAAGAGAAAAACTGTTTTTT
D: NA; J: TRBJ2-1; size: NA; V: TRBV7-2; CDR3: CASSRQRPSSYNEQFF; DNA: TGTGCCAGCAGCCGCCAGAGACCTAGCTCCTACAATGAGCAGTTCTTC
D: NA; J: TRBJ2-2; size: NA; V: TRBV6-5; CDR3: CASSYSPGLTGELFF; DNA: TGTGCCAGCAGTTACTCCCCAGGGCTGACCGGGGAGCTGTTTTTT
D: TRBD1; J: TRBJ1-1; size: NA; V: TRBV9; CDR3: CASSARGLTEAFF; DNA: TGTGCCAGCAGCGCCAGGGGGCTTACTGAAGCTTTCTTT
D: NA; J: TRBJ1-1; size: once; V: TRBV19; CDR3: CASSMRRGPLNTEAFF; DNA: TGTGCCAGTAGTATGAGGAGGGGTCCTTTGAACACTGAAGCTTTCTTT
D: TRBD2; J: TRBJ2-1; size: NA; V: TRBV5-8; CDR3: CASSLAARLAGRDEQFF; DNA: TGTGCCAGCAGCTTGGCTGCGAGGCTAGCGGGCCGGGATGAGCAGTTCTTC
D: NA; J: TRBJ2-5; size: NA; V: TRBV5-6; CDR3: CASSLDDKETQYF; DNA: TGTGCCAGCAGCTTGGACGACAAAGAGACCCAGTACTTC
D: TRBD1; J: TRBJ1-1; size: NA; V: TRBV5-6; CDR3: CASSLVQGAGEAFF; DNA: TGTGCCAGCAGCTTAGTCCAGGGGGCGGGTGAAGCTTTCTTT